The next 22 T cell receptor beta chains were all read from a single sample in a study of T-cell reconstitution after alpha-beta-depleted transplantation in children (dated by TCRdb to the mid-2010s). Preparation of the library involved PCR. The instrument given in TCRdb is Illumina HiSeq 2500. TCR libraries were prepared with molecular barcoding, using unique molecular identifiers to normalize TCRbeta repertoire quantification. Using fastp trimming at Q25 and MiXCR clonotype assembly, TCRdb reanalyzed the public sequencing data and kept in-frame beta chains. Here each entry gathers all rows of one CDR3 protein and keeps the most common genes and DNA. Recorded for this sample are 190,000 or so distinct CDR3 sequences; about 6.4% of them occurred a single time. The ten largest clones add up to approximately 2.9% of the sample. The sequenced sample was PBMCs from the stem cell graft donor, obtained from the stem cell graft. Receptors were obtained from a human donor who donated a stem cell graft to a child with Wiskott-Aldrich syndrome.

V is TRBV5-1 and J is TRBJ2-1, with D maybe TRBD1 (6 bases). Looked up from germline, CDR1 is SGHRS and CDR2 is YFSETQ. This CDR3 region has 16 residues. Trimming stripped 0 bases from V and 0 bases from J, with 10 bases between. In DNA, the CDR3 is TGCGCCAGCAGCTTGGAGGGGACAAGCTCCTACAATGAGCAGTTCTTC. Translating gives CASSLEGTSSYNEQFF.

This clonotype was recorded at least ten times. J is TRBJ2-1 and V is TRBV4-1; D is perhaps TRBD2 (6 bases). Deletions cut 11 bases from V and 0 bases from J, with 14 bases between. This CDR3 comprises 14 residues. The germline V gene has CDR1 MGHRA and CDR2 YSYEKL. This CDR3 is CAGARGSSYNEQFF. In DNA form, the CDR3 reads TGCGCCGGAGCCCGGGGGAGCTCCTACAATGAGCAGTTCTTC.

This clonotype was seen only a few times. This chain connects TRBV12-3 or TRBV12-4 to TRBJ2-5; no clear D gene. The CDR3 sequence is 14 residues long. V lost 5 bases and J 0 bases, leaving 10 bases between the germline ends. DNA of the CDR3: TGTGCCAGCAGTCCACAAGTGTACCAAGAGACCCAGTACTTC. Its protein is CASSPQVYQETQYF.

This clonotype was seen at least ten times. The rearrangement links TRBV20-1 to TRBJ2-1, with TRBD2 identical over 8 bases. There are 16 residues in the CDR3. Germline V gives CDR1 DFQATT, CDR2 SNEGSKA (reference sequence). Losses at the gene ends were 0 bases for V and 5 bases for J; bases not matched to a gene: 9. The CDR3 nucleotides read TGCAGTGCTAGAGATTGGGAAGCGGGGGCCAACAATGAGCAGTTCTTC. This codes for CSARDWEAGANNEQFF.

The sample holds a few counts of this clonotype. CDR3 nucleotides: TGTGCCAGCAGTAAAGGGACAGATGGGTACACCGGGGAGCTGTTTTTT. Its protein product is CASSKGTDGYTGELFF. The chain employs TRBV12-3 or TRBV12-4 and TRBJ2-2; the match to TRBD1 covers 7 bases. The CDR3 runs to 16 residues. Trimming cost V 5 bases and J 3 bases; bases outside gene matches: 9.

V and J are TRBV5-1 and TRBJ2-7; a weak D match, TRBD1 (5 bases). The CDR3 is 14 residues long. The germline V gene has CDR1 SGHRS and CDR2 YFSETQ. Between the trimmed V and J ends, which lost 0 bases and 4 bases, there was a span of 11 bases. CDR3 bases: TGCGCCAGCAGCTTGGCATCCAGGGAATACGAGCAGTACTTC. Encoded protein: CASSLASREYEQYF. The full variable domain, completed using reference TRBV5-1 and TRBJ2-7, is KAGVTQTPRYLIKTRGQQVTLSCSPISGHRSVSWYQQTPGQGLQFLFEYFSETQRNKGNFPGRFSGRQFSNSRSEMNVSTLELGDSALYLCASSLASREYEQYFGPGTRLTVT.

Points on this clonotype: This may arise from a read error, as a much more abundant clone is one base away. The chain has TRBV4-2 and TRBJ2-1, with TRBD1 as a possible D gene (5 bases). This CDR3 is built from 15 residues. Germline CDR1 reads LGHNA; CDR2 reads YNFKEQ. The CDR3 DNA sequence: TGTGACAGCAGCCAAGGTAGATCAGGGTACAATGAGCAGTTCTTC. It codes for CDSSQGRSGYNEQFF.

At least ten counts were recorded for this clonotype. The chain recombines TRBV20-1 with TRBJ2-3; D unresolved. V was shortened by 3 bases and J by 7 bases, with 8 bases between the two germline ends. Germline CDR1 DFQATT, CDR2 SNEGSKA (reference sequence). This CDR3 contains 11 residues. The CDR3 sequence: CSASPHHTQYF. The DNA for the CDR3 is TGCAGTGCTAGTCCACACCATACGCAGTATTTT.

The chain uses TRBV5-1 and TRBJ2-7; the D gene is possibly TRBD1 (6 bases). Trimming cost V 0 bases and J 4 bases, with 11 bases left between them. The CDR3 runs 14 residues. Germline V gene data show CDR1 as SGHRS and CDR2 as YFSETQ. For the CDR3, the DNA is TGCGCCAGCAGCTTGGTAGGGACACAATACGAGCAGTACTTC. Its protein product is CASSLVGTQYEQYF.

At least ten counts were recorded for this clonotype. The chain uses TRBV7-8 and TRBJ1-1; D possibly corresponds to TRBD1 (5 bases). The CDR3 is 14 amino acids. CDR1 SGHVS and CDR2 FQNEAQ come from the germline V gene. Trimming left V 1 base short and J 1 base short, with 7 bases between. The CDR3 coding sequence is TGTGCCAGCAGCTTAGGACAGACGAACACTGAAGCTTTCTTT. Amino acid sequence: CASSLGQTNTEAFF.

Of note for this clonotype: A much larger clone lies one base from this, so it may be a read error. The chain carries TRBV7-9 and TRBJ1-3, with a weak D call TRBD1 (6 bases). Germline CDR1 is SEHNR and CDR2 is FQNEAQ (reference sequence). The CDR3 is 14 amino acids. CDR3 sequence (DNA): TGTGCTGGGGGCGGAGCCACCGGTGGAAACACCGTATATTTT. This sequence encodes CAGGGATGGNTVYF.

This clonotype was recorded a few times. This chain uses TRBV4-3 with TRBJ2-5; 10 bases map to TRBD2. The CDR3 has 17 amino acids. V shed 0 bases, J shed 6 bases, and the junction held 10 bases outside the gene matches. Germline lookup yields CDR1 LGHNA and CDR2 YSLEER. This CDR3 reads CASSQDASGRAGKTQYF. The CDR3 coding sequence is TGCGCCAGCAGCCAAGACGCGAGCGGGAGGGCCGGGAAGACCCAGTACTTC.

The chain has TRBV6-5 and TRBJ1-5; TRBD1 is a possible D gene (6 bases). V dropped 2 bases and J dropped 0 bases, with 8 bases sitting between them. Germline V CDR1 and CDR2: MNHEY, SVGAGI. CDR3 length: 15 amino acids. This CDR3 reads CASSYQQGSNQPQHF. As DNA, the CDR3 is TGTGCCAGCAGTTACCAACAGGGTAGCAATCAGCCCCAGCATTTT.

This clonotype was detected ten times or more. The chain links TRBV5-1 to TRBJ2-2, with unresolved D. This CDR3 is built from 14 residues. Trimming left V 2 bases short and J 0 bases short, with 5 bases between. The germline gives CDR1 SGHRS, CDR2 YFSETQ. This chain's CDR3 is CASSFVTNTGELFF. The CDR3 DNA follows: TGCGCCAGCAGCTTTGTCACGAACACCGGGGAGCTGTTTTTT. Based on the CDR3 plus reference TRBV5-1 and TRBJ2-2, the full variable domain is KAGVTQTPRYLIKTRGQQVTLSCSPISGHRSVSWYQQTPGQGLQFLFEYFSETQRNKGNFPGRFSGRQFSNSRSEMNVSTLELGDSALYLCASSFVTNTGELFFGEGSRLTVL.

This clonotype has at least ten counts. This chain links TRBV29-1 with TRBJ2-1; D might be TRBD2 (7 bases). CDR1 SQVTM and CDR2 ANQGSEA come from the germline V gene. The CDR3 runs to 13 residues. V was shortened by 7 bases and J by 2 bases, with 12 bases between the two germline ends. CDR3: CSGGGSPYNEQFF. For the CDR3, the DNA is TGCAGCGGGGGGGGCTCCCCCTACAATGAGCAGTTCTTC.

Many counts were recorded for this clonotype. CDR3 sequence: CSASLGQGAQNEQYF. The CDR3 bases are TGCAGTGCTTCTTTGGGACAGGGGGCGCAGAACGAGCAGTACTTC. The V gene is TRBV20-1, the J gene TRBJ2-7; 12 nucleotides match TRBD1. J was trimmed by 5 bases and V by 5 bases; bases with no gene match: 10. CDR3 length equals 15 residues. The V gene's germline CDR1 is DFQATT and CDR2 SNEGSKA (reference sequence).

This clonotype was observed a handful of times. The rearrangement joins TRBV11-1 to TRBJ2-7; 7 bases are shared with TRBD1. After removal of 5 bases from V and 3 bases from J, the junction contained 10 bases not matched to a gene. The germline V gene has CDR1 SGHAT and CDR2 FQDESV (reference sequence). This CDR3 region has 15 residues. The CDR3 protein is CASSAEGAYLYEQYF. The CDR3, as DNA: TGTGCCAGCAGCGCTGAGGGGGCGTATCTCTACGAGCAGTACTTC.

The chain joins TRBV11-2 to TRBJ2-7, with D possibly matching TRBD1 (6 bases). The length of the CDR3 is 15 residues. Trimming shortened V by 0 bases and J by 2 bases, and 11 bases separated the two germline ends. The germline V gene has CDR1 SGHAT and CDR2 FQNNGV. The CDR3 protein is CASSLEGRGPYEQYF. As DNA, the CDR3 is TGTGCCAGCAGCTTAGAGGGCAGGGGACCCTACGAGCAGTACTTC.

In this sample, this clonotype turned up many times. The CDR3 reads CSANPPAKGQYF. DNA for the CDR3: TGCAGTGCTAACCCCCCGGCAAAAGGGCAGTATTTT. The chain links TRBV20-1 to TRBJ2-3; D call uncertain. The CDR3 is 12 residues long. With 4 bases removed from V and 11 bases from J, the gap between germline ends came to 16 bases. CDR1 and CDR2 from the germline V gene are DFQATT and SNEGSKA (reference sequence).

The table lists this clonotype with many counts. The chain employs TRBV29-1 and TRBJ2-7; D unclear. Germline CDR1 reads SQVTM; CDR2 reads ANQGSEA. The CDR3 has 10 residues. Trimming removed 4 bases from V and 1 base from J, with 2 bases in between. This CDR3 is CSVVSYEQYF. CDR3 nucleotides: TGCAGCGTTGTATCCTACGAGCAGTACTTC.

As regards this clonotype: This may stem from a read error, because a much larger clone lies one nucleotide away. The chain uses TRBV9 and TRBJ2-1; tentative D call: TRBD1 (5 bases). The CDR3 consists of 14 residues. Germline assignment: CDR1 SGDLS and CDR2 YYNGEE. The ends were cut back, 4 bases at V and 7 bases at J, with 15 bases in the middle. CDR3 nucleotides: TGTGCCAGCAGCCGACAGCGACCACTTAATGAGCAGTTCTTC. Residues: CASSRQRPLNEQFF.

In its sample, this clonotype was seen a few times. The chain has TRBV5-1 and TRBJ1-1; 10 positions agree with TRBD1. After removal of 4 bases from V and 0 bases from J, the junction contained 12 bases not matched to a gene. There are 18 residues in the CDR3. Germline loops: CDR1 SGHRS, CDR2 YFSETQ. The CDR3 here is CASSAGTGALALNTEAFF. Here the CDR3 DNA reads TGCGCCAGCAGCGCCGGGACAGGGGCGCTGGCCCTGAACACTGAAGCTTTCTTT.